The 28 T cell receptor beta chains reported below all come from one sample, sequenced in a study of blood T cell repertoires in COVID-19. Assay: immunoSEQ multiplex PCR; the TCRdb copy retains only in-frame clones and omits some. The sample consists of approximately 90,000 clones, around four fifths of them appearing once. Sequences were obtained from peripheral blood. The receptor set was obtained from a man aged 50-59 years with acute or convalescent COVID-19.

The J gene is TRBJ1-1, the V gene TRBV29-1; possible D gene TRBD1, 6 bases. This CDR3 is 13 amino acids long. The germline gives CDR1 SQVTM, CDR2 ANQGSEA. Trimming pared 6 bases from V and 4 bases from J, leaving 15 bases between. In DNA, the CDR3 is TGCAGCGTGGGGGCTCAAAGAGGCACTGAAGCTTTCTTT. Amino acids: CSVGAQRGTEAFF.

This sequence joins TRBV5-1 and TRBJ2-5, with D perhaps matching TRBD1 (5 bases). The CDR3 length is 14 residues. V was cut by 0 bases and J by 1 base, with 7 bases left in between. Germline CDR1 and CDR2: SGHRS and YFSETQ. Here the CDR3 DNA reads TGCGCCAGCAGCTTGGGACAGACCCAAGAGACCCAGTACTTC. This translates into CASSLGQTQETQYF. Full variable domain (outside the CDR3, taken from reference TRBV5-1 and TRBJ2-5): KAGVTQTPRYLIKTRGQQVTLSCSPISGHRSVSWYQQTPGQGLQFLFEYFSETQRNKGNFPGRFSGRQFSNSRSEMNVSTLELGDSALYLCASSLGQTQETQYFGPGTRLLVL.

This sequence joins TRBV7-9 and TRBJ2-6; weak D call: TRBD1 (5 bases). Germline V gene data show CDR1 as SEHNR and CDR2 as FQNEAQ (reference sequence). This CDR3 is 17 amino acids long. V shed 4 bases and J shed 0 bases, with 13 bases lying between them. CDR3 amino acids: CASSWITGGSGANVLTF. DNA for the CDR3: TGTGCCAGCAGCTGGATTACAGGCGGCTCTGGGGCCAACGTCCTGACTTTC.

The V and J genes are TRBV27 and TRBJ2-7, with TRBD1 identical over 10 bases. Germline CDR1 reads MNHEY; CDR2 reads SMNVEV (reference sequence). This CDR3 spans 14 amino acids. With V trimmed by 3 bases and J by 5 bases, 4 bases remained unmatched. CDR3: CASSLSTGGDEQYF. The CDR3 DNA follows: TGTGCCAGCAGTTTGTCGACAGGGGGCGACGAGCAGTACTTC.

As for this clone: At the DNA level, this CDR3 is encoded by other sequences in the same sample as well. The chain couples TRBV18 to TRBJ1-1; 7 nucleotides line up with TRBD1. V lost 3 bases to trimming and J lost 1 base; unmatched junction nucleotides: 8. This CDR3 has 16 residues. Germline CDR1 KGHSH, CDR2 LQKENI. In DNA, the CDR3 is TGTGCCAGCTCACCTCCAGGGGGTAGGGGGAACACTGAAGCTTTCTTT. Encoded protein: CASSPPGGRGNTEAFF.

The CDR3 sequence: CASSSQGYNQPQHF. CDR3 DNA sequence: TGTGCCAGCAGTTCACAGGGGTACAATCAGCCCCAGCATTTT. The chain couples TRBV27 to TRBJ1-5, with 7 bases that match TRBD1. The CDR3 is 14 residues long. Unmatched junction bases numbered 3, after V lost 4 bases and J lost 3 bases. The germline V gene encodes CDR1 MNHEY and CDR2 SMNVEV (reference sequence).

V usage is TRBV12-3 or TRBV12-4 and J usage is TRBJ1-5; D remains unclear. V lost 0 bases and J lost 5, with 2 bases in between. The CDR3 sequence is 12 residues long. CDR3 DNA: TGTGCCAGCAGTTTAGCCGATCAGCCCCAGCATTTT. This gives the protein CASSLADQPQHF.

The chain carries TRBV5-4 and TRBJ2-3, with unresolved D. V dropped 4 bases and J dropped 0 bases, with 6 bases sitting between them. CDR3 size: 13 residues. Germline V gene sequence: CDR1 SGHNT, CDR2 YYREEE (reference sequence). CDR3 in DNA: TGTGCCAGCAGCCCCCCTAGCACAGATACGCAGTATTTT. It yields the protein CASSPPSTDTQYF.

V usage is TRBV19 and J usage is TRBJ2-5, with no clear D. V lost 0 bases, J lost 0 bases, and 8 bases lay in between. The CDR3 is 15 residues long. Germline V gene lookup returns CDR1 LNHDA and CDR2 SQIVND (reference sequence). CDR3 bases: TGTGCCAGTAGTATAGATGTTGGCAACCAAGAGACCCAGTACTTC. It specifies CASSIDVGNQETQYF. The full variable domain, with the rest looked up from reference TRBV19 and TRBJ2-5, is DGGITQSPKYLFRKEGQNVTLSCEQNLNHDAMYWYRQDPGQGLRLIYYSQIVNDFQKGDIAEGYSVSREKKESFPLTVTSAQKNPTAFYLCASSIDVGNQETQYFGPGTRLLVL.

The V and J genes are TRBV2 and TRBJ2-2; D is perhaps TRBD2 (6 bases). The CDR3 covers 12 residues. V was trimmed by 5 bases and J by 6 bases, leaving 7 bases between them. Germline V CDR1 and CDR2: SNHLY, FYNNEI. The DNA for the CDR3 is TGTGCCAGCAGTCCGGGGGCCGGGGAGCTGTTTTTT. This translates into CASSPGAGELFF.

The chain combines TRBV11-2 with TRBJ2-5; D is unresolved. Germline-derived CDR1 and CDR2 are SGHAT and FQNNGV. The CDR3 sequence is 13 residues long. V was shortened by 1 base and J by 4 bases, with 7 bases between the two germline ends. This CDR3 reads CASSLALGETQYF. The CDR3 coding sequence is TGTGCCAGCAGCTTAGCTCTAGGAGAGACCCAGTACTTC.

The V gene is TRBV27, the J gene TRBJ1-1, with 7 positions matching TRBD1. The CDR3 consists of 13 residues. V was clipped by 7 bases and J by 4 bases; unmatched bases: 6. CDR1 and CDR2 (germline): MNHEY, SMNVEV (reference sequence). The CDR3 is CASKTGAGTEAFF. DNA of the CDR3: TGTGCCAGCAAAACAGGGGCCGGCACTGAAGCTTTCTTT.

The chain recombines TRBV28 with TRBJ2-7; the D gene is possibly TRBD1 (6 bases). Germline lookup yields CDR1 MDHEN and CDR2 SYDVKM. The CDR3 consists of 14 residues. The ends were cut back, 5 bases at V and 2 bases at J, with 13 bases in the middle. CDR3 amino acids: CASSQTGPTYEQYF. DNA of the CDR3: TGTGCCAGCAGTCAAACAGGGCCAACCTACGAGCAGTACTTC.

The J gene is TRBJ2-7, the V gene TRBV29-1; 11 bases are shared with TRBD2. The J segment lost 3 bases and the V segment lost 6 bases, leaving 7 bases of the junction unmatched. CDR1 SQVTM and CDR2 ANQGSEA come from the germline V gene. The CDR3 sequence is 14 residues long. In DNA form, the CDR3 reads TGCAGCGTAACTAGCGGGGGCGGGGGCTACGAGCAGTACTTC. Its protein is CSVTSGGGGYEQYF.

The CDR3 sequence is CASSSGSGANVLTF. Written as DNA, the CDR3 is TGTGCCAGCAGTTCAGGGTCTGGGGCCAACGTCCTGACTTTC. This chain links TRBV6-5 with TRBJ2-6; maybe TRBD1 (5 bases). The ends were cut back, 4 bases at V and 1 base at J, with 5 bases in the middle. Per the germline V gene, CDR1 is MNHEY and CDR2 is SVGAGI. The CDR3 extends over 14 amino acids.

The chain uses TRBV2 and TRBJ2-2; D might be TRBD1 (6 bases). There are 15 residues in the CDR3. Per the germline V gene, CDR1 is SNHLY and CDR2 is FYNNEI. Between the trimmed V and J ends, which lost 6 bases and 0 bases, there was a span of 11 bases. In DNA, the CDR3 is TGTGCCAGCAGCTCGGACAGTACGAACACCGGGGAGCTGTTTTTT. Protein product: CASSSDSTNTGELFF.

The chain employs TRBV6-1 and TRBJ2-7, with D tentatively TRBD2 (7 bases). Germline CDR1 is MNHNS and CDR2 is SASEGT. The V end lost 3 bases, the J end lost 6 bases, and 15 bases lay between the germline ends. The CDR3 extends over 14 amino acids. CDR3 bases: TGTGCCAGCAGTGAGGTCGGGGGGCAGGGCGAGCAGTACTTC. Translation: CASSEVGGQGEQYF.

This clone was observed a handful of times. This sequence joins TRBV19 and TRBJ2-7; 8 bases are shared with TRBD1. V dropped 5 bases and J dropped 0; count of bases not matched to a gene: 9. CDR1 LNHDA and CDR2 SQIVND come from the germline V gene (reference sequence). The CDR3 runs 16 residues. DNA for the CDR3: TGTGCCAGTAGTGCCCCAGGGGGCACAAGCTCCTACGAGCAGTACTTC. This encodes CASSAPGGTSSYEQYF.

This clone has just a few counts. The chain recombines TRBV7-9 with TRBJ1-2, with D tentatively TRBD1 (6 bases). The CDR3 is 14 residues long. Trimming took off 5 bases at V and 6 bases at J, with 16 bases between the two ends. Germline loops: CDR1 SEHNR, CDR2 FQNEAQ (reference sequence). CDR3 sequence (DNA): TGTGCCAGCAGCCTAAAGAGGACAGAACATGGCTACACCTTC. Amino acid sequence: CASSLKRTEHGYTF.

The rearrangement links TRBV10-3 to TRBJ2-2; TRBD1 agrees at 10 bases. CDR1 is ENHRY and CDR2 is SYGVKD in the germline V gene. The junction had 9 bases not matched to a gene; V was cut back by 6 bases and J by 2 bases. This CDR3 contains 17 residues. This CDR3 reads CAIRRDRGNPNTGELFF. In DNA, the CDR3 is TGTGCCATCAGGAGGGACAGGGGAAACCCTAACACCGGGGAGCTGTTTTTT.

The chain links TRBV2 to TRBJ2-3, with 7 bases identical to TRBD1. CDR3 length equals 15 residues. With 6 bases clipped from V and 4 bases from J, the junction kept 10 bases outside the gene matches. The germline V gene has CDR1 SNHLY and CDR2 FYNNEI. CDR3 sequence (DNA): TGTGCCAGCAGCGGACCGACAGGGTCGGCAGATACGCAGTATTTT. Residues: CASSGPTGSADTQYF.

V is TRBV30 and J is TRBJ1-5; D is perhaps TRBD1 (6 bases). The CDR3 runs to 13 residues. The germline V and J ends were trimmed by 2 bases and 4 bases, with 9 bases remaining between them. The V gene's germline CDR1 is GTSNPN and CDR2 SVGIG (reference sequence). In nucleotides, the CDR3 is TGTGCCTGGAGTATGAGGGGGAATCAGCCCCAGCATTTT. This gives the protein CAWSMRGNQPQHF.

V gene TRBV6-4 combines with J gene TRBJ2-1; 13 bases are shared with TRBD2. Trimming took 4 bases from V and 6 from J; bases not matched to a gene: 3. The length of the CDR3 is 15 residues. CDR1 is MRHNA and CDR2 is SNTAGT in the germline V gene. The CDR3 DNA reads TGTGCCAGCAGTGCCGGGACTAGCGGGGCCAATGAGCAGTTCTTC. Its protein product is CASSAGTSGANEQFF.

The chain uses TRBV2 and TRBJ2-1; D not certain. The CDR3 totals 13 residues. Trimming took 3 bases from V and 2 from J, leaving 5 bases between them. The V gene's germline CDR1 is SNHLY and CDR2 FYNNEI. The CDR3 bases are TGTGCCAGCAGTGACATAGCCTACAATGAGCAGTTCTTC. Translating it yields CASSDIAYNEQFF.

V gene TRBV4-3 combines with J gene TRBJ2-3, with TRBD2 matching over 8 bases. This CDR3 is built from 16 residues. V gave up 0 bases and J gave up 3 bases; unmatched junction bases: 5. Per the germline V gene, CDR1 is LGHNA and CDR2 is YSLEER. The CDR3 here is CASSQDGGRRTDTQYF. CDR3 nucleotide sequence: TGCGCCAGCAGCCAAGATGGCGGGAGGAGGACAGATACGCAGTATTTT.

The chain is built from TRBV5-1 and TRBJ2-2, with TRBD1 matching 7 bases. There are 15 residues in the CDR3. Germline V gives CDR1 SGHRS, CDR2 YFSETQ. V shed 4 bases, J shed 2 bases, and the junction held 5 bases outside the gene matches. Here the CDR3 DNA reads TGCGCCAGCAGCGCCGGGACAGTAAACACCGGGGAGCTGTTTTTT. Translating it yields CASSAGTVNTGELFF.

The chain couples TRBV6-5 to TRBJ2-7, with TRBD1 identical over 7 bases. The germline CDR1 and CDR2 sequences are MNHEY and SVGAGI. The CDR3 totals 13 residues. V dropped 2 bases and J dropped 5; count of bases not matched to a gene: 3. The CDR3 protein is CASSYDRDNEQYF. The CDR3 DNA is TGTGCCAGCAGTTACGACAGGGACAACGAGCAGTACTTC.

The rearrangement links TRBV10-3 to TRBJ1-5; D not certain. Trimming left V 2 bases short and J 4 bases short, with 9 bases between. This CDR3 contains 14 residues. Germline CDR1 and CDR2: ENHRY and SYGVKD. The CDR3 loop reads CAISERGLNQPQHF. In DNA, the CDR3 is TGTGCCATCAGTGAGAGAGGGTTGAATCAGCCCCAGCATTTT.